This T cell receptor beta chain was recorded in a study of cytomegalovirus exposure and HLA in healthy donors. Notes on the study in general: In vitro experiments confirmed that three CMV-associated chains were specific for CMV antigens. Most subjects' HLA-A and HLA-B alleles were reportedly predicted from TCR beta sequences. Some V segments, TRBV6-2 and TRBV6-3 among them, were indistinguishable and were therefore excluded.

V was cut by 2 bases and J by 5 bases, with 11 bases left in between. CDR1 SGHRS and CDR2 YFSETQ come from the germline V gene. This CDR3 comprises 14 residues. PCR employed 60 Vbeta and 13 Jbeta primers. This table comes from immunoSEQ multiplex PCR, and its TCRdb copy is limited to in-frame clones, with some not included. Here the sample table reports 110,000 to 150,000 clones. On this clone: Its antigen is unknown.

The sample comprised PBMCs. This sequence joins TRBV5-1 and TRBJ2-1; a weak D match, TRBD2 (6 bases). The clonotype originates from a woman between 18 and 30 years old in good health and CMV-seronegative. CDR3 residues: CASSFLVADNEQFF. In DNA, the CDR3 is TGCGCCAGCAGCTTTTTGGTAGCGGACAATGAGCAGTTCTTC.